The clone carrying this TCR beta chain was seen repeatedly, ten times or more. Its antigen is undetermined. The data were obtained in a study of early T cells in non-severe SARS-CoV-2 infection. Findings of the study overall: Private and CD4 specificities were missed by VDJdb matching, skewed to anti-spike CD8.

TCRdb fed the 5' RACE reads into MiXCR, producing one record per CDR3 protein. This sample has some 80,000 distinct CDR3 sequences, with around 13% found just once. The CDR3 length is 12 residues. Trimming removed 5 bases from V and 8 bases from J, with 12 bases in between. Germline loops: CDR1 SEHNR, CDR2 FQNEAQ (reference sequence). Sequencing was performed on whole blood. This rearrangement joins TRBV7-9 to TRBJ1-1; perhaps TRBD1 as D (6 bases). This TCR was recovered from an adult who was a healthcare worker with PCR-confirmed SARS-CoV-2 infection or an uninfected control (not recorded which). Here the CDR3 DNA reads TGTGCCAGCAGCCCAAGGGGGGACGAAGCTTTCTTT. This sequence encodes CASSPRGDEAFF.